Listed below are T cell receptor beta chains from one sample, sequenced in a study of Graves' ophthalmopathy and Graves' hyperthyroidism. TCRdb recomputed calls from the multiplex PCR reads with MiXCR, one row per CDR3 protein. This table has about 160,000 distinct CDR3 sequences, around 39% appearing once. The sample taken for sequencing was peripheral blood. These receptors originate from a man aged 30-40 years with Graves' ophthalmopathy. CDR3s include the opening cysteine and the closing phenylalanine or tryptophan. A D gene is named only where the DNA matches it firmly. Clone size appears in some rows only: once, few, many, or a class for an expanded clone.

size | J | V | length | D | CDR3 | DNA
- | TRBJ1-1 | TRBV19 | 15 | - | CASSLLSSGDTEAFF | TGTGCCAGTAGTTTGTTGTCAAGCGGTGACACTGAAGCTTTCTTT
few | TRBJ1-1 | TRBV27 | 13 | - | CASNGLVGTEAFF | TGTGCCAGCAACGGGCTCGTTGGCACTGAAGCTTTCTTT
many | TRBJ1-2 | TRBV13 | 17 | TRBD1 | CASSARTGGSEDYGYTF | TGTGCCAGCAGCGCGCGGACAGGGGGCAGTGAGGACTATGGCTACACCTTC
many | TRBJ2-7 | TRBV12-5 | 15 | - | CASGLGPTATYEQYF | TGTGCTAGTGGTTTGGGCCCGACAGCTACCTACGAGCAGTACTTC
- | TRBJ1-5 | TRBV7-8 | 14 | - | CASSLEGGWQPQHF | TGTGCCAGCAGCTTAGAGGGGGGCTGGCAGCCCCAGCATTTT
- | TRBJ1-5 | TRBV6-1 | 12 | - | CASSTPNQPQHF | TGTGCCAGCAGTACCCCAAATCAGCCCCAGCATTTT
- | TRBJ1-1 | TRBV7-2 | 14 | - | CASGRPIGATEAFF | TGTGCCAGCGGGCGCCCCATAGGTGCGACTGAAGCTTTCTTT
many | TRBJ1-2 | TRBV27 | 15 | - | CASKGEKGNNYGYTF | TGTGCCAGCAAGGGGGAAAAGGGGAATAACTATGGCTACACCTTC
many | TRBJ1-2 | TRBV28 | 13 | - | CASSLTLNYGYTF | TGTGCCAGCAGCCTGACTCTTAACTATGGCTACACCTTC
many | TRBJ2-7 | TRBV12-3/TRBV12-4 | 14 | - | CASSLAGLDYEQYF | TGTGCCAGCAGTCTCGCGGGACTCGACTACGAGCAGTACTTC
- | TRBJ1-1 | TRBV12-3/TRBV12-4 | 19 | TRBD1 | CASSLASARGDRGGTEAFF | TGTGCCAGCAGTTTAGCGTCTGCGAGAGGTGACAGGGGCGGCACTGAAGCTTTCTTT